The 11 T cell receptor beta chains listed next were all sequenced from one sample in a study of blood T cell repertoires in COVID-19 (dated by TCRdb to the early 2020s). Library generation was performed with the immunoSEQ multiplex PCR assay. TCRdb retrieved this table from immuneACCESS and kept in-frame rearrangements only. Not all clones are present; in checked studies, unresolved V genes account for under half, and no reason is known for the remainder. This sample has more than 95,000 clones in its table, and around 87% of those were observed once. The top ten hold around 14% of the sample. The sequenced sample consisted of peripheral blood. The receptor source for this set is a man between 50 and 59 years old with acute or convalescent COVID-19.

A single count supports this clone. The chain carries TRBV27 and TRBJ2-2, with D unresolved. Trimming removed 3 bases at V and 2 bases at J, with 10 bases between. From germline, CDR1 is MNHEY and CDR2 SMNVEV (reference sequence). This CDR3 has 15 amino acids. CDR3: CASSFLVPNTGELFF. The CDR3 nucleotides read TGTGCCAGCAGTTTTCTAGTGCCAAACACCGGGGAGCTGTTTTTT.

The CDR3 protein is CASSLVGLRLPQRETQYF. CDR3 DNA: TGCGCCAGCAGCTTGGTCGGACTCCGGCTACCTCAGCGGGAGACCCAGTACTTC. The chain combines TRBV5-1 with TRBJ2-5, with D tentatively TRBD2 (5 bases). Germline CDR1 reads SGHRS; CDR2 reads YFSETQ. The CDR3 is 18 residues long. Deletions cut 0 bases from V and 5 bases from J, with 23 bases between.

J is TRBJ2-7 and V is TRBV6-6; D is ambiguous. From germline, CDR1 is MNHNY and CDR2 SVGAGI (reference sequence). V was clipped by 5 bases and J by 8 bases, with 13 bases between them. CDR3 size: 12 residues. Here the CDR3 reads CASSPLGTKQYF. CDR3 DNA: TGTGCCAGCAGTCCCCTAGGCACCAAGCAGTACTTC.

The chain has TRBV11-3 and TRBJ2-7; 7 bases match TRBD1. The V gene end was trimmed by 5 bases and the J gene end by 3 bases; junction bases not matched to a gene: 4. The length of the CDR3 is 13 residues. CDR1 is SGHNT, CDR2 YENEEA, per germline. This CDR3 reads CASSRDSLYEQYF. CDR3 in DNA: TGTGCCAGCAGCCGGGACAGCCTCTACGAGCAGTACTTC.

The chain joins TRBV29-1 to TRBJ1-1, with D perhaps matching TRBD1 (5 bases). The V and J ends lost 4 bases and 0 bases respectively, with 9 bases between them. The CDR3 consists of 13 residues. The germline V gene has CDR1 SQVTM and CDR2 ANQGSEA. CDR3 sequence: CSVGQTMNTEAFF. Written as DNA, the CDR3 is TGCAGCGTTGGACAGACAATGAACACTGAAGCTTTCTTT.

The V gene is TRBV7-9, the J gene TRBJ2-6; TRBD1 matches 8 bases. Germline CDR1 and CDR2: SEHNR and FQNEAQ (reference sequence). The CDR3 is 18 amino acids. V lost 4 bases and J lost 0; bases outside the gene matches: 8. The CDR3 DNA follows: TGTGCCAGCAGCTCTTGGACAGGGCTACACTCTGGGGCCAACGTCCTGACTTTC. Translation: CASSSWTGLHSGANVLTF. Based on the CDR3 plus reference TRBV7-9 and TRBJ2-6, the full variable domain is DTGVSQNPRHKITKRGQNVTFRCDPISEHNRLYWYRQTLGQGPEFLTYFQNEAQLEKSRLLSDRFSAERPKGSFSTLEIQRTEQGDSAMYLCASSSWTGLHSGANVLTFGAGSRLTVL.

The V and J genes are TRBV4-1 and TRBJ1-1; D unclear. V was trimmed by 1 base and J by 0 bases, leaving 6 bases between them. CDR3 length equals 14 residues. Germline assignment: CDR1 MGHRA and CDR2 YSYEKL. Here the CDR3 DNA reads TGCGCCAGCAGCCAAGGCACTTTGAACACTGAAGCTTTCTTT. This translates into CASSQGTLNTEAFF.

The chain couples TRBV11-2 to TRBJ1-1, with a possible D match to TRBD1 (5 bases). Germline CDR1 is SGHAT and CDR2 is FQNNGV. Trimming left V 6 bases short and J 4 bases short, with 9 bases between. The CDR3 is 12 residues long. The DNA of the CDR3 is TGTGCCAGCAGATGGGGGGGCACTGAAGCTTTCTTT. Protein product: CASRWGGTEAFF.

The chain employs TRBV18 and TRBJ2-5; D is perhaps TRBD2 (6 bases). V gave up 1 base and J gave up 5 bases, with 20 bases separating them. The CDR3 extends over 17 amino acids. The germline V gene has CDR1 KGHSH and CDR2 LQKENI. CDR3 protein: CASSPLGREEARETQYF. The CDR3 DNA reads as TGTGCCAGCTCACCACTGGGTAGGGAGGAGGCCCGGGAGACCCAGTACTTC.

V usage is TRBV11-3 and J usage is TRBJ2-1, with a weak D call TRBD1 (5 bases). The CDR3 is 18 residues long. The V end was cut by 2 bases, the J end by 1 base, with 18 bases between. The germline CDR1 and CDR2 sequences are SGHNT and YENEEA. CDR3 protein: CASSLSAWGIGSYNEQFF. The CDR3 region has the DNA TGTGCCAGCAGCTTATCAGCCTGGGGCATAGGGTCCTACAATGAGCAGTTCTTC.

The genes are TRBV24-1 and TRBJ1-2; 9 nucleotides line up with TRBD1. The V gene end was trimmed by 4 bases and the J gene end by 5 bases; junction bases not matched to a gene: 7. Germline V lookup: CDR1 KGHDR, CDR2 SFDVKD. The CDR3 is made up of 15 amino acids. CDR3 sequence reads: CATSDPGQGGYGYTF. The DNA of the CDR3 is TGTGCCACCAGTGACCCGGGACAGGGCGGATATGGCTACACCTTC.